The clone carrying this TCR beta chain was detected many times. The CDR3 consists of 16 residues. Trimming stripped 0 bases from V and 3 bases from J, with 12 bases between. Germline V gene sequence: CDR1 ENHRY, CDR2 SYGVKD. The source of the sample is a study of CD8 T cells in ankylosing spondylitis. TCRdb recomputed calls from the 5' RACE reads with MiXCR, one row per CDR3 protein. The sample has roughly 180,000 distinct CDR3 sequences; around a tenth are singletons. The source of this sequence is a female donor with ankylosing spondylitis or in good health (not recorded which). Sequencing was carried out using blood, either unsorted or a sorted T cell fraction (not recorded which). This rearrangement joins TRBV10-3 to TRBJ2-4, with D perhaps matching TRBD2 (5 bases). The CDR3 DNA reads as TGTGCCATCAGTGAGTCTGGGTTTAGCGTCAAAAACATTCAGTACTTC. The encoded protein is CAISESGFSVKNIQYF.